One sample yielded the 27 T cell receptor beta chains listed below, sequenced in a study of blood T cell repertoires in COVID-19. Generated by immunoSEQ multiplex PCR, the TCRdb table keeps only in-frame clones and is missing some. The repertoire includes around 63,000 clones, around four fifths of them detected once, and around 5.4% sits in the top ten. Sequenced input: peripheral blood. Source of these receptors: a woman in her seventies with acute or convalescent COVID-19.

This clone was picked up one time. This chain links TRBV7-3 with TRBJ2-5, with 7 bases matching TRBD2. The CDR3 consists of 15 residues. V dropped 5 bases and J dropped 2; count of bases not matched to a gene: 8. Per the germline V gene, CDR1 is SGHTA and CDR2 is FQGTGA. The CDR3 reads CASSPRGGWQETQYF. CDR3 nucleotides: TGTGCCAGCAGCCCGAGGGGAGGGTGGCAAGAGACCCAGTACTTC.

CDR3 DNA: TGTGCCAGCAGTTTATGGGGACTAGCGGGGGGGTACACCGGGGAGCTGTTTTTT. It encodes CASSLWGLAGGYTGELFF. This sequence joins TRBV27 and TRBJ2-2; 16 bases align to TRBD2. Looked up from germline, CDR1 is MNHEY and CDR2 is SMNVEV (reference sequence). V was clipped by 1 base and J by 3 bases; unmatched bases: 2. The length of the CDR3 is 18 residues.

This clone was counted a few times. The J gene is TRBJ1-2, the V gene TRBV11-3, with 9 bases identical to TRBD1. The V segment lost 0 bases and the J segment 6 bases; nucleotides outside the gene matches: 8. The CDR3 consists of 16 residues. Germline V lookup: CDR1 SGHNT, CDR2 YENEEA. The CDR3: CASSLDDWTGEDGYTF. In DNA, the CDR3 is TGTGCCAGCAGCTTAGATGATTGGACAGGGGAAGATGGCTACACCTTC.

This chain connects TRBV11-3 to TRBJ2-1; TRBD2 matches at 12 bases. V lost 0 bases and J lost 11; bases outside the gene matches: 8. This CDR3 has 16 residues. Per germline, CDR1 SGHNT and CDR2 YENEEA. CDR3: CASSLDSVTSGGKQFF. The CDR3, as DNA: TGTGCCAGCAGCTTAGATAGTGTGACTAGCGGGGGCAAGCAGTTCTTC.

J is TRBJ2-6 and V is TRBV2, with TRBD1 matching 8 bases. CDR1 is SNHLY, CDR2 FYNNEI, per germline. After removal of 6 bases from V and 0 bases from J, the junction contained 4 bases not matched to a gene. The CDR3 has 16 amino acids. Written as DNA, the CDR3 is TGTGCCAGCAGCCGAGGACAGGGCTCTGGGGCCAACGTCCTGACTTTC. The encoded protein is CASSRGQGSGANVLTF.

The V and J genes are TRBV5-6 and TRBJ1-4, with D tentatively TRBD1 (5 bases). Trimming stripped 0 bases from V and 0 bases from J, with 9 bases between. The CDR3 totals 16 residues. From germline, CDR1 is SGHDT and CDR2 YYEEEE. CDR3 bases: TGTGCCAGCAGCTTGGGCAGGGCTTCAACTAATGAAAAACTGTTTTTT. Its translation: CASSLGRASTNEKLFF.

This clone was counted once. The gene calls are TRBV7-6 and TRBJ1-1; D is unresolved. Trimming stripped 5 bases from V and 2 bases from J, with 3 bases between. The germline V gene encodes CDR1 SGHVS and CDR2 FNYEAQ. CDR3 length: 11 residues. The CDR3, as DNA: TGTGCCAGCAGCCTTAACACTGAAGCTTTCTTT. This gives the protein CASSLNTEAFF.

The V gene is TRBV6-5, the J gene TRBJ1-1; 9 bases align to TRBD1. The germline V gene has CDR1 MNHEY and CDR2 SVGAGI. The CDR3 totals 16 residues. V gave up 2 bases and J gave up 1 base; unmatched junction bases: 5. DNA of the CDR3: TGTGCCAGCAGTTACCATCCGGGACAGGGGAACACTGAAGCTTTCTTT. It is translated as CASSYHPGQGNTEAFF.

This rearrangement joins TRBV19 to TRBJ2-5, with a weak D call TRBD1 (5 bases). This CDR3 has 13 amino acids. The V end lost 7 bases, the J end lost 5 bases, and 14 bases lay between the germline ends. CDR1 and CDR2 from the germline V gene are LNHDA and SQIVND (reference sequence). This chain's CDR3 is CASTETVGETQYF. As DNA, the CDR3 is TGTGCCAGTACTGAGACAGTGGGGGAGACCCAGTACTTC.

This clone was detected only once. The gene calls are TRBV4-2 and TRBJ1-4; TRBD1 agrees at 9 bases. The V segment lost 1 base and the J segment 6 bases; nucleotides outside the gene matches: 6. CDR1 is LGHNA and CDR2 is YNFKEQ in the germline V gene. This CDR3 is built from 16 residues. CDR3 loop: CASSQGTRTGDEKLFF. CDR3 DNA: TGTGCCAGCAGCCAAGGGACCAGGACAGGGGATGAAAAACTGTTTTTT.

The V call is TRBV28, the J call TRBJ1-1; D perhaps matches TRBD1 (5 bases). The CDR3 runs to 12 residues. Germline CDR1 and CDR2: MDHEN and SYDVKM. V lost 4 bases to trimming and J lost 11 bases, with 14 bases between them. The CDR3 loop is CASSSRADFAFF. The CDR3 DNA is TGTGCCAGCAGTTCCAGGGCTGACTTCGCTTTCTTT.

The chain employs TRBV28 and TRBJ2-3; D is unresolved. CDR3 length equals 12 residues. In germline, CDR1 is MDHEN, CDR2 SYDVKM. The V end was cut by 4 bases, the J end by 5 bases, with 7 bases between. CDR3 loop: CASSSLLDTQYF. In nucleotides, the CDR3 is TGTGCCAGCAGTTCCTTACTAGATACGCAGTATTTT.

This CDR3 is CASSHPGTDYGYTF. The CDR3 DNA reads TGTGCCAGCAGCCATCCCGGGACAGACTATGGCTACACCTTC. The chain has TRBV13 and TRBJ1-2; TRBD1 matches 7 bases. The CDR3 spans 14 residues. The germline V gene encodes CDR1 PRHDT and CDR2 FYEKMQ (reference sequence). V was pared by 5 bases and J by 3 bases, with 6 bases of the junction left unmatched. Looking up the rest from reference TRBV13 and TRBJ1-2 gives the full variable domain: AAGVIQSPRHLIKEKRETATLKCYPIPRHDTVYWYQQGPGQDPQFLISFYEKMQSDKGSIPDRFSAQQFSDYHSELNMSSLELGDSALYFCASSHPGTDYGYTFGSGTRLTVV.

In the case of this clone: Different DNA sequences within this sample yield the same CDR3. V usage is TRBV3-1 (or the pseudogene TRBV3-2) and J usage is TRBJ2-5; tentative D call: TRBD2 (6 bases). The V end lost 1 base, the J end lost 7 bases, and 10 bases lay between the germline ends. Germline V gene sequence: CDR1 LGHDT, CDR2 YNNKEL (reference sequence). CDR3 length: 13 amino acids. The CDR3 reads CASSQGSEGTQYF. CDR3 coding DNA: TGTGCCAGCAGCCAAGGGTCGGAGGGGACCCAGTACTTC.

The chain links TRBV6-2 or TRBV6-3 to TRBJ2-3; D is unclear. CDR1 is MNHEY, CDR2 SVGEGT, per germline. V lost 7 bases and J 6 bases, leaving 17 bases between the germline ends. This CDR3 has 14 residues. The DNA for the CDR3 is TGTGCCAGCACCCCGCTGGGCTCCCGGGATACGCAGTATTTT. This translates into CASTPLGSRDTQYF.

The rearrangement uses TRBV7-9 and TRBJ2-3; TRBD1 aligns across 9 bases. CDR1 is SEHNR, CDR2 FQNEAQ, per germline (reference sequence). The junction had 9 bases not matched to a gene; V was cut back by 2 bases and J by 0 bases. This CDR3 contains 18 residues. CDR3 loop: CASSLRPGTGTSTDTQYF. The CDR3 region has the DNA TGTGCCAGCAGCTTACGTCCCGGGACAGGGACTAGCACAGATACGCAGTATTTT.

The chain recombines TRBV18 with TRBJ2-5; tentatively, D is TRBD2 (6 bases). Per the germline V gene, CDR1 is KGHSH and CDR2 is LQKENI. The CDR3 loop spans 18 amino acids. V lost 1 base and J lost 4, with 22 bases in between. The CDR3 region is CASSPLPPGTAYAETQYF. The CDR3 DNA reads TGTGCCAGCTCACCACTTCCCCCCGGGACTGCCTACGCAGAGACCCAGTACTTC. Using reference TRBV18 and TRBJ2-5 for the parts outside the CDR3, the full variable domain is NAGVMQNPRHLVRRRGQEARLRCSPMKGHSHVYWYRQLPEEGLKFMVYLQKENIIDESGMPKERFSAEFPKEGPSILRIQQVVRGDSAAYFCASSPLPPGTAYAETQYFGPGTRLLVL.

This clone has just a few counts. The rearrangement uses TRBV19 and TRBJ2-3; no definite D call. CDR1 and CDR2 (germline): LNHDA, SQIVND (reference sequence). The CDR3 consists of 14 residues. The V gene lost 5 bases and the J gene lost 2 bases, with 11 bases spanning the gap. The CDR3: CASSHSTPTDTQYF. As DNA, the CDR3 is TGTGCCAGTAGTCATTCGACTCCCACAGATACGCAGTATTTT.

This sequence joins TRBV5-1 and TRBJ2-1, with 9 bases aligning to TRBD2. From germline, CDR1 is SGHRS and CDR2 YFSETQ. After removal of 1 base from V and 4 bases from J, the junction contained 3 bases not matched to a gene. The CDR3 runs 15 residues. The CDR3 here is CASSLHSGSYNEQFF. In DNA, the CDR3 is TGCGCCAGCAGCTTGCATAGCGGGAGTTACAATGAGCAGTTCTTC. Using reference TRBV5-1 and TRBJ2-1 for the parts outside the CDR3, the full variable domain is KAGVTQTPRYLIKTRGQQVTLSCSPISGHRSVSWYQQTPGQGLQFLFEYFSETQRNKGNFPGRFSGRQFSNSRSEMNVSTLELGDSALYLCASSLHSGSYNEQFFGPGTRLTVL.

The V gene is TRBV4-3, the J gene TRBJ1-1; D is possibly TRBD1 (6 bases). The CDR3 sequence is 15 residues long. V dropped 3 bases and J dropped 4 bases, with 15 bases sitting between them. CDR1 is LGHNA and CDR2 is YSLEER in the germline V gene. This CDR3 reads CASSQPIGGRTEAFF. For the CDR3, the DNA is TGCGCCAGCAGCCAGCCAATCGGGGGGCGCACTGAAGCTTTCTTT.

The chain has TRBV18 and TRBJ1-6, with TRBD1 matching over 7 bases. This CDR3 comprises 14 residues. The germline CDR1 and CDR2 sequences are KGHSH and LQKENI. The V and J ends lost 4 bases and 8 bases, in that order; junction bases with no gene match: 5. CDR3 sequence: CASSQDRTYSPLHF. DNA for the CDR3: TGTGCCAGCTCACAGGACAGGACTTATTCACCCCTCCACTTT.

The chain is built from TRBV5-6 and TRBJ1-3; 10 nucleotides match TRBD1. CDR3 length: 17 amino acids. J lost 0 bases, V lost 2 bases, and 5 bases had no gene match. The germline gives CDR1 SGHDT, CDR2 YYEEEE. DNA of the CDR3: TGTGCCAGCAGCTTACCAGGGACAGGGGACTCTGGAAACACCATATATTTT. Residues: CASSLPGTGDSGNTIYF.

V and J are TRBV27 and TRBJ2-1; 7 bases match TRBD1. J was trimmed by 1 base and V by 5 bases; bases with no gene match: 8. Germline CDR1 and CDR2: MNHEY and SMNVEV (reference sequence). The CDR3 is 16 amino acids. In nucleotides, the CDR3 is TGTGCCAGCAGTAGAGGACAGGCCATATCCTACAATGAGCAGTTCTTC. This gives the protein CASSRGQAISYNEQFF.

This clone was seen a single time. The rearrangement joins TRBV5-1 to TRBJ1-4; TRBD1 matches 9 bases. This CDR3 contains 14 residues. V gave up 5 bases and J gave up 5 bases; unmatched junction bases: 4. CDR1 is SGHRS and CDR2 is YFSETQ in the germline V gene. CDR3 sequence reads: CASRPGTGNEKLFF. The CDR3 DNA sequence: TGCGCCAGCAGACCCGGGACAGGGAATGAAAAACTGTTTTTT.

This sequence joins TRBV29-1 and TRBJ2-7; TRBD2 agrees at 11 bases. There are 15 residues in the CDR3. The V segment lost 6 bases and the J segment 3 bases; nucleotides outside the gene matches: 10. Per the germline V gene, CDR1 is SQVTM and CDR2 is ANQGSEA. CDR3 in DNA: TGCAGCGTACGGATTAGCGGGGGGGCCATCTACGAGCAGTACTTC. This codes for CSVRISGGAIYEQYF.

The chain joins TRBV7-3 to TRBJ2-2; TRBD2 is a possible D gene (6 bases). CDR1 is SGHTA and CDR2 is FQGTGA in the germline V gene. The CDR3 extends over 16 amino acids. Trimming pared 5 bases from V and 4 bases from J, leaving 17 bases between. CDR3 amino acids: CASSRHGGSATGELFF. CDR3 DNA: TGTGCCAGCAGCCGGCACGGAGGGTCGGCCACCGGGGAGCTGTTTTTT.

V usage is TRBV6-6 and J usage is TRBJ2-5; 8 nucleotides line up with TRBD1. Germline lookup yields CDR1 MNHNY and CDR2 SVGAGI (reference sequence). The CDR3 runs 13 residues. V dropped 6 bases and J dropped 4; count of bases not matched to a gene: 4. DNA of the CDR3: TGTGCCAGCAGGTCGACAGGGGTAGAGACCCAGTACTTC. Protein sequence: CASRSTGVETQYF.